This T cell receptor beta chain was identified in a study of vaccination and CD4 T cells after COVID-19 (dated by TCRdb to between 2021 and 2023). Study-wide context: Convalescent patients had a positive SARS-CoV-2 result on nasal swab PCR, and of these patients, several had mild disease and one had severe disease. In 10 COVID-19 convalescent patients and a few infection-naive healthy vaccine recipients, researchers compared the spike-specific CD4+ TCR repertoire from before mRNA vaccination with the repertoire from after. Post-vaccine blood samples were taken a median of around 68 days after the second vaccine dose, with a range of 14 to 241 days. As controls, cultures received a CEFX viral epitope pool (the positive control), an HIV-1 Nef peptide pool (the negative control), or no peptide at all. Post-COVID blood samples from convalescent patients were collected a median of 101 days after diagnosis, with a range of about 30 to 170 days. Culture stimuli were overlapping spike peptide pools from SARS-CoV-2 and from the common cold coronaviruses HCoV-NL63, HCoV-OC43 and HCoV-229E. The convalescent cohort comprised six males and four females, including two Hispanic individuals, seven Caucasians, two Asians and one multiracial person. Participants received two doses of either the Pfizer-BioNTech BNT162b2 vaccine (n=8) or the Moderna mRNA-1273 vaccine (n=2). Summary of the overall study and its limitations: An increase in the median number of SARS-CoV-2-reactive clonotypes from 21 after infection to 38 after vaccination was observed, but the change was not found to be significant. The number of convalescent patients in the study was relatively small, and the study did not examine early timepoints following natural infection. In convalescent patients, a median around 83% of post-vaccine SARS-CoV-2-reactive clones were detected only after vaccination, and vaccine-specific priming was suggested by this finding. Of the vaccine-specific clones in convalescent patients, 304 of 307, or nearly all, reacted only to SARS-CoV-2 spike and did not cross-react with common cold coronaviruses.

Library preparation employed PCR. DNA from cultured CD4+ T cells underwent TCR sequencing with the Oncomine TCR Beta short-read assay at the Johns Hopkins FTIC core. The QIAamp micro DNA kit was used to extract genomic DNA from the cultured CD4+ T cells. Oncomine TCR Beta libraries from cultured CD4+ T cells were pooled using unique dual indexes and sequenced on an Illumina iSeq 100. As for how the authors treated the data: Non-productive sequences were filtered out, and CDR3s that did not start with C, did not end with F or W, or were shorter than 7 amino acids were discarded. Antigen-specific clonotypes were identified using the MANAFEST web application through comparison of peptide-stimulated wells with reference and other culture wells. To be called positive, a clone needed an FDR below 0.05, an odds ratio above 5, and a productive frequency above 0.1% in at least two of three replicate wells. Cross-reactive clonotypes were defined as significantly expanded in both SARS-CoV-2 spike wells and at least one common cold coronavirus spike condition. Similarity between CDR3 sequences was evaluated in R version 3.6.1 using Levenshtein distances (stringdist) and unrooted phylogenetic trees (ape). TCRdb took the public reads, trimmed them with fastp at Q25, ran MiXCR for clone calling and kept in-frame beta chains. Rows are unified per CDR3 protein, each entry keeping the most common DNA and genes. TCRdb, not the original authors, processed these V and J calls. Recorded for this sample are about 12,000 distinct CDR3 sequences; roughly three fifths of them occurred a single time. 13% of the sample lies in the top ten.

The germline V gene supplies CDR1 MNHEY and CDR2 SVGEGT. Taken from cysteine to phenylalanine, the CDR3 has 14 residues. The read is trimmed to its CDR3 DNA, 42 bases read in frame from base 1. V loses 6 bases of germline sequence and J loses 4 bases, and the interval between the two ends is 12 bases. This clonotype was recorded only once. Its antigen has not been determined. No quality values exist for individual bases; no much larger clone is one base distant. A single read counts as weak evidence. Reading the label with the study, this specimen's treatment or condition is: approximately 11-day PBMC culture with coronavirus spike peptide pools or control peptides (ViraFEST assay). The study used the ViraFEST assay, which expanded antigen-specific T cells with peptide pools and then identified expanded clonotypes by TCR sequencing. The convalescent patients' positive SARS-CoV-2 PCR tests fell between March and December 2020, which was before the Alpha, Beta and Delta variants emerged in the United States. Two million PBMCs per well were cultured in IMDM with roughly 5.2% human AB serum and about 9.7 IU/ml IL-2, plus 10 ug/ml peptide pools. Half of the culture medium was replaced with fresh IL-2-containing medium on days 3 and 7. CD4+ T cells were isolated after less than twelve days of culture through negative selection using the EasySep CD4+ T cell isolation kit. Ficoll-Paque Plus gradient centrifugation was used to isolate PBMCs from whole blood, and the isolated PBMCs were then either used fresh or cryopreserved at -140C. Culture conditions were generally each tested in triplicate wells.

Recombination connected TRBV6-2 or TRBV6-3 to TRBJ2-2; a tentative D call is TRBD2 (5 bases match). Sequenced material: CD4+ T cells from blood, cultured in vitro. This TCR derives from a human donor who had recovered from COVID-19. At the DNA level, the sequence is TGTGCCAGCAGAACCGCGGGCGGCACCGGGGAGCTGTTTTTT. Its coded protein is CASRTAGGTGELFF.